Listed below are T cell receptor beta chains from one sample, sequenced in a study of cytomegalovirus exposure and HLA in healthy donors. Produced via immunoSEQ multiplex PCR; TCRdb's table is partial and in-frame only. The sample has around 140,000 clones, roughly 89% seen once. Sequencing used PBMCs. The receptors shown here come from a woman aged 25 to 39 in good health and CMV-seronegative. The CDR3 runs from the conserved cysteine through the conserved F or W. A D gene is named only where the DNA matches it firmly. The size of a clone is reported for some rows only, either as once, few or many, or as a class for expanded clones.

j_call v_call clone_size d_call cdr3_aa cdr3_nt
TRBJ1-2 TRBV29-1 NA NA CSVDDSYGYTF TGCAGCGTTGATGACTCCTATGGCTACACCTTC
TRBJ1-1 TRBV6-5 NA NA CATVDRRAFF TGTGCCACCGTAGACAGGCGAGCTTTCTTT
TRBJ1-2 TRBV5-8 NA NA CASSPDRFYGYTF TGTGCCAGCAGCCCTGACAGGTTCTATGGCTACACCTTC
TRBJ1-6 TRBV2 once NA CASRYRVRNSPLHF TGTGCCAGCAGATACAGGGTGCGGAATTCACCCCTCCACTTT
TRBJ2-7 TRBV27 NA TRBD2 CASSFSGRAQWEQYF TGTGCCAGCAGTTTTAGCGGGAGAGCTCAGTGGGAGCAGTACTTC
TRBJ1-5 TRBV6-4 NA TRBD1 CASSPGQGNQPQHF TGTGCCAGCAGCCCGGGACAGGGCAATCAGCCCCAGCATTTT
TRBJ2-7 TRBV30 once TRBD1 CAWSRPGTGKDEQYF TGTGCCTGGAGCCGTCCCGGGACAGGGAAAGACGAGCAGTACTTC
TRBJ2-6 TRBV11-3 once NA CASSFTMTLGANVLTF TGTGCCAGCAGCTTTACTATGACTCTGGGGGCCAACGTCCTGACTTTC
TRBJ2-3 TRBV29-1 NA TRBD1 CSVLTGGPDTQYF TGCAGCGTCCTCACAGGGGGCCCAGATACGCAGTATTTT
TRBJ2-5 TRBV7-2 NA NA CASSLGNRIQETQYF TGTGCCAGCAGCTTAGGTAACAGGATTCAAGAGACCCAGTACTTC
TRBJ1-1 TRBV29-1 NA NA CSVKTGERSRNTEAFF TGCAGCGTGAAGACTGGCGAACGAAGCAGGAACACTGAAGCTTTCTTT
TRBJ1-2 TRBV2 once TRBD1 CASSLLQGVTIYGYTF TGTGCCAGCAGTTTACTACAGGGGGTAACGATCTATGGCTACACCTTC
TRBJ1-4 TRBV7-6 few NA CASSLERGEKLFF TGTGCCAGCAGCCTGGAAAGGGGTGAAAAACTGTTTTTT